Following are 26 T cell receptor beta chains from one sample sequenced in a study of cytomegalovirus exposure and HLA in healthy donors. The study ran its PCR with 60 Vbeta and 13 Jbeta primers. Profiled with immunoSEQ multiplex PCR; TCRdb holds only in-frame clones, not every one. The data show some 99,000 clones, 60% to 75% seen once. Sequenced: PBMCs. The receptor set was obtained from a female donor in good health and CMV-seronegative.

This clone was observed a single time. Here the CDR3 reads CASSPPGSAYNEQFF. DNA of the CDR3: TGTGCCAGCTCACCACCGGGGAGCGCATACAATGAGCAGTTCTTC. The V call is TRBV18, the J call TRBJ2-1; perhaps TRBD2 as D (5 bases). V lost 0 bases, J lost 4 bases, and 10 bases lay in between. The CDR3 loop spans 15 amino acids. The germline V gene has CDR1 KGHSH and CDR2 LQKENI.

The V and J genes are TRBV5-3 and TRBJ1-1; the D gene is possibly TRBD1 (5 bases). TRBV5-3 is an ORF for which the function is uncertain. The V gene lost 6 bases and the J gene lost 5 bases, with 11 bases spanning the gap. The CDR3 runs to 12 residues. CDR3 in amino acids: CARIGRDTEAFF. The CDR3 nucleotides are TGTGCCAGAATTGGCAGGGATACTGAAGCTTTCTTT.

V is TRBV19 and J is TRBJ1-5; TRBD1 agrees at 7 bases. CDR3 length equals 15 residues. CDR1 is LNHDA, CDR2 SQIVND, per germline (reference sequence). The V segment lost 6 bases and the J segment 3 bases; nucleotides outside the gene matches: 8. CDR3 in DNA: TGTGCCAGTAGCCCGACAGGGTACGACAATCAGCCCCAGCATTTT. This gives the protein CASSPTGYDNQPQHF. Looking up the rest from reference TRBV19 and TRBJ1-5 gives the full variable domain: DGGITQSPKYLFRKEGQNVTLSCEQNLNHDAMYWYRQDPGQGLRLIYYSQIVNDFQKGDIAEGYSVSREKKESFPLTVTSAQKNPTAFYLCASSPTGYDNQPQHFGDGTRLSIL.

This clone was seen a few times. The V call is TRBV2, the J call TRBJ1-2, with 11 bases matching TRBD1. The CDR3 length is 15 residues. V shed 9 bases, J shed 4 bases, and the junction held 10 bases outside the gene matches. CDR1 is SNHLY and CDR2 is FYNNEI in the germline V gene. The CDR3 loop reads CASLPGQGVSYGYTF. DNA for the CDR3: TGTGCCAGTTTACCGGGACAGGGGGTTTCCTATGGCTACACCTTC. The full variable domain, rest sourced from reference TRBV2 and TRBJ1-2, is EPEVTQTPSHQVTQMGQEVILRCVPISNHLYFYWYRQILGQKVEFLVSFYNNEISEKSEIFDDQFSVERPDGSNFTLKIRSTKLEDSAMYFCASLPGQGVSYGYTFGSGTRLTVV.

The chain recombines TRBV19 with TRBJ1-5; weak D call: TRBD1 (6 bases). The germline V and J ends were trimmed by 10 bases and 7 bases, with 14 bases remaining between them. Germline lookup yields CDR1 LNHDA and CDR2 SQIVND (reference sequence). The CDR3 covers 12 residues. CDR3 nucleotide sequence: TGTGCCACGCGGGAGGGGGACCAGCCCCAGCATTTT. It specifies CATREGDQPQHF.

The chain links TRBV14 to TRBJ2-1; 7 bases map to TRBD2. The CDR3 covers 17 residues. Germline-derived CDR1 and CDR2 are SGHDN and FVKESK. V shed 2 bases and J 3 bases; nucleotides not matched to a gene: 10. CDR3 amino acids: CASSQQDSGALYNEQFF. The CDR3 nucleotides are TGTGCCAGCAGCCAACAAGACAGCGGGGCACTCTACAATGAGCAGTTCTTC. Full variable domain (remainder filled in from reference TRBV14 and TRBJ2-1): EAGVTQFPSHSVIEKGQTVTLRCDPISGHDNLYWYRRVMGKEIKFLLHFVKESKQDESGMPNNRFLAERTGGTYSTLKVQPAELEDSGVYFCASSQQDSGALYNEQFFGPGTRLTVL.

This clone was counted a few times. The gene calls are TRBV5-1 and TRBJ2-6, with D possibly matching TRBD1 (5 bases). Germline V lookup: CDR1 SGHRS, CDR2 YFSETQ. V was pared by 4 bases and J by 4 bases, with 15 bases between. This CDR3 is built from 16 residues. CDR3 amino acids: CASSRTTVSGANVLTF. CDR3 DNA: TGCGCCAGCAGCCGAACGACAGTCTCCGGGGCCAACGTCCTGACTTTC.

CDR3 protein: CASSQEWAGNTEAFF. The CDR3 DNA follows: TGTGCCAGCAGCCAAGAGTGGGCGGGAAACACTGAAGCTTTCTTT. This chain connects TRBV14 to TRBJ1-1; D not certain. The length of the CDR3 is 15 residues. Germline assignment: CDR1 SGHDN and CDR2 FVKESK. V lost 0 bases and J 2 bases, leaving 10 bases between the germline ends.

V and J are TRBV7-9 and TRBJ2-7; unclear D gene. The CDR3 is made up of 16 amino acids. Germline CDR1 and CDR2: SEHNR and FQNEAQ (reference sequence). The germline V and J ends were trimmed by 5 bases and 0 bases, with 17 bases remaining between them. The CDR3 nucleotides read TGTGCCAGCAGCGCCCTGGGCGCAGGCGACTCCTACGAGCAGTACTTC. Residues: CASSALGAGDSYEQYF.

V and J are TRBV27 and TRBJ1-1, with D possibly matching TRBD1 (5 bases). Per germline, CDR1 MNHEY and CDR2 SMNVEV (reference sequence). V was clipped by 5 bases and J by 1 base, with 8 bases between them. The CDR3 totals 13 residues. The CDR3 loop reads CASSIGQNTEAFF. The DNA for the CDR3 is TGTGCCAGCAGTATCGGACAGAACACTGAAGCTTTCTTT.

The chain is built from TRBV2 and TRBJ2-5, with D possibly matching TRBD1 (6 bases). Trimming stripped 7 bases from V and 1 base from J, with 19 bases between. Germline-derived CDR1 and CDR2 are SNHLY and FYNNEI. This CDR3 region has 16 residues. The CDR3 region is CASTRSQAGVQETQYF. In DNA form, the CDR3 reads TGTGCCAGCACCCGCTCCCAAGCAGGGGTCCAAGAGACCCAGTACTTC.

This CDR3 is CASSGLAGGPDEQFF. The CDR3 DNA follows: TGTGCCAGCAGTGGGCTAGCGGGAGGGCCCGATGAGCAGTTCTTC. The chain couples TRBV2 to TRBJ2-1, with 12 bases aligning to TRBD2. The V segment lost 4 bases and the J segment 8 bases; nucleotides outside the gene matches: 6. Germline V gives CDR1 SNHLY, CDR2 FYNNEI. The CDR3 consists of 15 residues.

The sample holds one count of this clone. The chain couples TRBV6-6 to TRBJ2-7; possible D gene TRBD2, 5 bases. Trimming shortened V by 6 bases and J by 4 bases, and 16 bases separated the two germline ends. CDR1 is MNHNY, CDR2 SVGAGI, per germline (reference sequence). This CDR3 has 14 amino acids. CDR3 sequence: CASRWSGPGYEQYF. The DNA of the CDR3 is TGTGCCAGCAGATGGAGCGGTCCGGGATACGAGCAGTACTTC.

The chain is built from TRBV7-3 and TRBJ2-3; 13 bases agree with TRBD2. The CDR3 extends over 17 amino acids. V lost 2 bases, J lost 5 bases, and 7 bases stayed unmatched. Germline assignment: CDR1 SGHTA and CDR2 FQGTGA. Here the CDR3 reads CASSLGTSGAVGDTQYF. The DNA for the CDR3 is TGTGCCAGCAGCTTAGGGACTAGCGGGGCCGTTGGAGATACGCAGTATTTT.

The chain links TRBV10-3 to TRBJ1-4; no clear D gene. The CDR3 extends over 13 amino acids. V lost 7 bases and J 5 bases, leaving 11 bases between the germline ends. Germline V gene sequence: CDR1 ENHRY, CDR2 SYGVKD. In DNA, the CDR3 is TGTGCCATCAAGCCGGGAACGAATGAAAAACTGTTTTTT. Its protein is CAIKPGTNEKLFF.

The chain links TRBV6-6 to TRBJ2-7; D is unclear. Germline values: CDR1 MNHNY, CDR2 SVGAGI (reference sequence). The CDR3 length is 11 residues. Trimming removed 6 bases from V and 4 bases from J, with 7 bases in between. CDR3 bases: TGTGCCAGCAGCCACCTATACGAGCAGTACTTC. It specifies CASSHLYEQYF.

This chain connects TRBV4-1 to TRBJ1-1; D unresolved. There are 17 residues in the CDR3. In germline, CDR1 is MGHRA, CDR2 YSYEKL. V dropped 1 base and J dropped 0 bases, with 15 bases sitting between them. This CDR3 is CASSQAPGRSMNTEAFF. The DNA for the CDR3 is TGCGCCAGCAGCCAAGCGCCCGGGAGGTCTATGAACACTGAAGCTTTCTTT.

The V call is TRBV5-6, the J call TRBJ2-7, with 9 bases identical to TRBD1. V shed 0 bases, J shed 4 bases, and the junction held 5 bases outside the gene matches. From germline, CDR1 is SGHDT and CDR2 YYEEEE. The CDR3 sequence is 15 residues long. The CDR3 bases are TGTGCCAGCAGCTTGGGAGGACAGGGGAGGTACGAGCAGTACTTC. Translation gives CASSLGGQGRYEQYF.

The rearrangement uses TRBV7-2 and TRBJ2-7; 9 bases are shared with TRBD1. The germline CDR1 and CDR2 sequences are SGHTA and FQGNSA. CDR3 length equals 14 residues. Losses at the gene ends were 4 bases for V and 2 bases for J; bases not matched to a gene: 3. The CDR3 loop is CASSYRQGAYEQYF. CDR3 nucleotides: TGTGCCAGCAGCTACCGACAGGGGGCCTACGAGCAGTACTTC.

Comment on this clone: Other DNA sequences within the sample encode an identical CDR3. The V gene is TRBV7-9, the J gene TRBJ1-4; no firm D call. CDR1 is SEHNR and CDR2 is FQNEAQ in the germline V gene (reference sequence). V lost 2 bases, J lost 8 bases, and 15 bases lay in between. The length of the CDR3 is 15 residues. CDR3 DNA: TGTGCCAGCAGCTTATGGTCCGCGCCCCAAGAAAAACTGTTTTTT. This encodes CASSLWSAPQEKLFF.

This clone has a single count. This chain joins TRBV15 and TRBJ2-3; 9 bases are shared with TRBD1. V lost 1 base, J lost 4 bases, and 9 bases stayed unmatched. In germline, CDR1 is LNHNV, CDR2 YYDKDF (reference sequence). The length of the CDR3 is 17 residues. The CDR3 bases are TGTGCCACCAGCAGAGGGCCAGGACAGGGGTTGGCAGATACGCAGTATTTT. It yields the protein CATSRGPGQGLADTQYF.

This clone was detected once. The gene calls are TRBV7-8 and TRBJ2-7, with 9 bases identical to TRBD1. J was trimmed by 3 bases and V by 2 bases; bases with no gene match: 2. Germline CDR1 is SGHVS and CDR2 is FQNEAQ. The CDR3 has 14 amino acids. CDR3 in amino acids: CASSLSTGGYEQYF. CDR3 bases: TGTGCCAGCAGCTTATCGACAGGGGGCTACGAGCAGTACTTC.

This clone was counted once. J is TRBJ2-7 and V is TRBV7-9; D is ambiguous. The CDR3 runs to 12 residues. The V and J ends lost 5 bases and 2 bases respectively, with 7 bases between them. Germline V gene sequence: CDR1 SEHNR, CDR2 FQNEAQ (reference sequence). Written as DNA, the CDR3 is TGTGCCAGCAGCCTGAACACCTACGAGCAGTACTTC. This codes for CASSLNTYEQYF.

This clone was detected only a few times. The CDR3 spells CASSMTGYTEAFF. CDR3 nucleotides: TGTGCCAGTAGTATGACAGGGTACACTGAAGCTTTCTTT. The chain combines TRBV19 with TRBJ1-1; the match to TRBD1 covers 7 bases. CDR1 is LNHDA and CDR2 is SQIVND in the germline V gene (reference sequence). The CDR3 totals 13 residues. The junction had 1 base not matched to a gene; V was cut back by 3 bases and J by 3 bases.

The rearrangement uses TRBV10-2 and TRBJ1-2; D possibly corresponds to TRBD1 (6 bases). The germline V gene has CDR1 WSHSY and CDR2 SAAADI. V shed 7 bases and J shed 3 bases, with 12 bases lying between them. The CDR3 covers 13 residues. The CDR3 nucleotides are TGCGCCAGCATGCAGGGGTATTACTATGGCTACACCTTC. This gives the protein CASMQGYYYGYTF.

This clone was found a few times. This chain uses TRBV10-3 with TRBJ2-1, with D maybe TRBD2 (5 bases). Germline values: CDR1 ENHRY, CDR2 SYGVKD. The CDR3 totals 15 residues. The V and J ends lost 8 bases and 3 bases respectively, with 17 bases between them. DNA for the CDR3: TGTGCCATCGCCTCCCTAGGCGGAGGCTACAATGAGCAGTTCTTC. Translating it yields CAIASLGGGYNEQFF.